Listed here are 22 T cell receptor beta chains from one sample, sequenced in a study of blood T cell repertoires in COVID-19. Sequencing used immunoSEQ multiplex PCR; TCRdb keeps in-frame clones, though not all of them. Of 150,000 or so clones listed, about 84% were seen once; the top ten hold approximately 5.6%. Sample: PBMCs or T cells enriched from blood (not recorded which). These receptors were obtained from a woman in her 40s with acute COVID-19.

The chain combines TRBV11-3 with TRBJ2-1; 8 nucleotides align to TRBD2. After removal of 5 bases from V and 6 bases from J, the junction contained 9 bases not matched to a gene. Germline CDR1 reads SGHNT; CDR2 reads YENEEA. The CDR3 contains 15 residues. This chain's CDR3 is CASSLPGLAGNEQFF. For the CDR3, the DNA is TGTGCCAGCAGCCTCCCAGGACTAGCAGGCAATGAGCAGTTCTTC.

The CDR3 sequence: CASSRGQLNSPLHF. CDR3 DNA sequence: TGTGCCAGCTCTAGGGGGCAGCTGAATTCACCCCTCCACTTT. The gene calls are TRBV2 and TRBJ1-6; TRBD1 matches 7 bases. Germline CDR1 reads SNHLY; CDR2 reads FYNNEI. CDR3 length: 14 amino acids. Unmatched junction bases numbered 8, after V lost 8 bases and J lost 7 bases.

The chain is built from TRBV13 and TRBJ2-5; TRBD2 agrees at 8 bases. The germline gives CDR1 PRHDT, CDR2 FYEKMQ (reference sequence). This CDR3 has 15 amino acids. V gave up 5 bases and J gave up 3 bases; unmatched junction bases: 8. The CDR3 region is CASSMRGTREETQYF. The CDR3 region has the DNA TGTGCCAGCAGCATGCGCGGGACTAGAGAAGAGACCCAGTACTTC.

The chain has TRBV2 and TRBJ1-2; 7 positions agree with TRBD1. The germline CDR1 and CDR2 sequences are SNHLY and FYNNEI. V trimming: 3 bases; J trimming: 4 bases; junction bases outside the gene matches: 5. The CDR3 covers 14 residues. CDR3 sequence (DNA): TGTGCCAGCAGTGAGGCAGGGGGGACCTATGGCTACACCTTC. Translation gives CASSEAGGTYGYTF.

This clone has just one count. As DNA, the CDR3 is TGTGCCAGCAGCCAATGGACAGGGGGCCAGAGGTCGGGCAAAAACATTCAGTACTTC. Translating it yields CASSQWTGGQRSGKNIQYF. The chain carries TRBV14 and TRBJ2-4; the match to TRBD1 covers 11 bases. CDR3 length: 19 residues. J gave up 3 bases and V 2 bases, and 12 bases lay outside the gene matches. CDR1 SGHDN and CDR2 FVKESK come from the germline V gene. The full variable domain, completed using reference TRBV14 and TRBJ2-4, is EAGVTQFPSHSVIEKGQTVTLRCDPISGHDNLYWYRRVMGKEIKFLLHFVKESKQDESGMPNNRFLAERTGGTYSTLKVQPAELEDSGVYFCASSQWTGGQRSGKNIQYFGAGTRLSVL.

The chain employs TRBV29-1 and TRBJ2-1, with 10 nucleotides matching TRBD1. CDR1 and CDR2 (germline): SQVTM, ANQGSEA. The CDR3 runs 15 residues. V dropped 0 bases and J dropped 7; count of bases not matched to a gene: 6. The CDR3 DNA follows: TGCAGCGTTGAAGATCGGGACAGGGGCACTAATGAGCAGTTCTTC. Translation gives CSVEDRDRGTNEQFF.

The gene calls are TRBV2 and TRBJ2-2; D gene ambiguous. V shed 4 bases and J shed 4 bases, with 7 bases lying between them. The CDR3 consists of 13 residues. Germline assignment: CDR1 SNHLY and CDR2 FYNNEI. CDR3 protein: CASSVLSTGELFF. In DNA, the CDR3 is TGTGCCAGCAGTGTTCTTAGCACCGGGGAGCTGTTTTTT.

The chain is built from TRBV6-5 and TRBJ2-2; 12 positions match TRBD2. CDR3 length equals 15 residues. With 4 bases clipped from V and 5 bases from J, the junction kept 2 bases outside the gene matches. The V gene's germline CDR1 is MNHEY and CDR2 SVGAGI. In DNA, the CDR3 is TGTGCCAGCAGTTCAACTAGCGGGAGGACCGGGGAGCTGTTTTTT. As protein: CASSSTSGRTGELFF.

V is TRBV5-4 and J is TRBJ2-5, with 12 bases fitting TRBD1. The CDR3 has 15 residues. Germline CDR1 and CDR2: SGHNT and YYREEE (reference sequence). The V and J ends lost 4 bases and 5 bases, in that order; junction bases with no gene match: 6. The CDR3 reads CASSSKGQGAETQYF. The CDR3 region has the DNA TGTGCCAGCAGCAGTAAGGGACAGGGGGCGGAGACCCAGTACTTC.

The genes are TRBV5-4 and TRBJ2-5; 7 bases map to TRBD2. CDR1 is SGHNT and CDR2 is YYREEE in the germline V gene (reference sequence). CDR3 length equals 16 residues. V shed 0 bases, J shed 6 bases, and the junction held 11 bases outside the gene matches. DNA of the CDR3: TGTGCCAGCAGCTTGGCGGGGGGAGGTCCAGGGAAGACCCAGTACTTC. It specifies CASSLAGGGPGKTQYF. The entire variable domain, with the rest obtained from reference TRBV5-4 and TRBJ2-5, is as follows: ETGVTQSPTHLIKTRGQQVTLRCSSQSGHNTVSWYQQALGQGPQFIFQYYREEENGRGNFPPRFSGLQFPNYSSELNVNALELDDSALYLCASSLAGGGPGKTQYFGPGTRLLVL.

The J gene is TRBJ2-7, the V gene TRBV4-2; tentative D call: TRBD1 (5 bases). Germline CDR1 is LGHNA and CDR2 is YNFKEQ. This CDR3 has 18 amino acids. V lost 1 base and J 1 base, leaving 20 bases between the germline ends. The CDR3 here is CASSQVQDPRVLSYEQYF. CDR3 nucleotide sequence: TGTGCCAGCAGCCAAGTACAGGATCCACGGGTTTTGTCCTACGAGCAGTACTTC.

The V call is TRBV6-1, the J call TRBJ2-5; possible D gene TRBD2, 7 bases. Germline V gives CDR1 MNHNS, CDR2 SASEGT. The V end lost 2 bases, the J end lost 5 bases, and 15 bases lay between the germline ends. There are 15 residues in the CDR3. The CDR3 region is CASSERGGAGETQYF. As DNA, the CDR3 is TGTGCCAGCAGTGAAAGAGGGGGGGCGGGCGAGACCCAGTACTTC.

The V gene is TRBV6-5, the J gene TRBJ1-2, with 9 bases lining up with TRBD1. V trimming: 3 bases; J trimming: 7 bases; junction bases outside the gene matches: 3. The CDR3 has 13 residues. From germline, CDR1 is MNHEY and CDR2 SVGAGI. CDR3 residues: CASSYGQGLGYTF. CDR3 DNA: TGTGCCAGCAGTTATGGACAGGGGCTTGGCTACACCTTC.

This chain joins TRBV3-1 (or the pseudogene TRBV3-2) and TRBJ2-1; possibly TRBD2 for D (6 bases). Trimming cost V 4 bases and J 6 bases, with 10 bases left between them. This CDR3 has 13 amino acids. Germline CDR1 LGHDT, CDR2 YNNKEL (reference sequence). For the CDR3, the DNA is TGTGCCAGCAGCCCGGGACTCAGCAATGAGCAGTTCTTC. This translates into CASSPGLSNEQFF.

V is TRBV11-3 and J is TRBJ2-7; tentatively, D is TRBD1 (5 bases). Germline V gene data show CDR1 as SGHNT and CDR2 as YENEEA. Trimming shortened V by 0 bases and J by 3 bases, and 27 bases separated the two germline ends. The CDR3 is made up of 20 amino acids. Here the CDR3 reads CASSLEQGRSPAMGFYEQYF. In DNA, the CDR3 is TGTGCCAGCAGCTTAGAGCAGGGCAGGAGTCCGGCAATGGGGTTCTACGAGCAGTACTTC.

Only one count was recorded for this clone. The rearrangement uses TRBV7-9 and TRBJ1-1; D not certain. The ends were cut back, 1 base at V and 4 bases at J, with 13 bases in the middle. The germline CDR1 and CDR2 sequences are SEHNR and FQNEAQ (reference sequence). The CDR3 is 15 residues long. Here the CDR3 DNA reads TGTGCCAGCAGCTTAGGTCCGGGTATTTCCACTGAAGCTTTCTTT. Encoded protein: CASSLGPGISTEAFF. Full variable domain (missing parts from reference TRBV7-9 and TRBJ1-1): DTGVSQNPRHKITKRGQNVTFRCDPISEHNRLYWYRQTLGQGPEFLTYFQNEAQLEKSRLLSDRFSAERPKGSFSTLEIQRTEQGDSAMYLCASSLGPGISTEAFFGQGTRLTVV.

This chain links TRBV7-9 with TRBJ1-2, with 8 bases aligning to TRBD1. The germline V gene has CDR1 SEHNR and CDR2 FQNEAQ (reference sequence). V lost 4 bases, J lost 3 bases, and 4 bases stayed unmatched. The CDR3 extends over 14 amino acids. The CDR3 loop is CASSSGQDYYGYTF. DNA for the CDR3: TGTGCCAGCAGCTCGGGACAGGATTACTATGGCTACACCTTC.

As to this clone: The same CDR3 is also encoded by other DNA sequences in this sample. The chain links TRBV7-3 to TRBJ2-1; possibly TRBD2 for D (6 bases). Germline CDR1 reads SGHTA; CDR2 reads FQGTGA. The CDR3 is 14 amino acids. V lost 8 bases to trimming and J lost 1 base, with 12 bases between them. Here the CDR3 DNA reads TGTGCCAGCTCCCTCGCGGGATCCTACAATGAGCAGTTCTTC. Its protein product is CASSLAGSYNEQFF.

The V gene is TRBV5-8, the J gene TRBJ1-2; no clear D gene. V was trimmed by 2 bases and J by 3 bases, leaving 17 bases between them. Germline CDR1 is SGHTS and CDR2 is YDEGEE. The CDR3 contains 16 residues. The chain's CDR3 is CASSFAVEGVYYGYTF. DNA for the CDR3: TGTGCCAGCAGCTTTGCGGTGGAGGGAGTCTACTATGGCTACACCTTC.

This clone was seen only once. The chain is built from TRBV7-3 and TRBJ2-1, with 8 bases identical to TRBD2. V dropped 8 bases and J dropped 4; count of bases not matched to a gene: 4. Looked up from germline, CDR1 is SGHTA and CDR2 is FQGTGA. The CDR3 contains 13 residues. The CDR3 coding sequence is TGTGCCAGCGCAATAGCGGGGTACAATGAGCAGTTCTTC. Translating it yields CASAIAGYNEQFF.

The chain uses TRBV9 and TRBJ1-6, with TRBD1 matching over 7 bases. V trimming: 2 bases; J trimming: 9 bases; junction bases outside the gene matches: 11. In germline, CDR1 is SGDLS, CDR2 YYNGEE. There are 16 residues in the CDR3. The CDR3 nucleotides read TGTGCCAGCAGCGTCGACAGGGAAGGGGCTGGTTCACCCCTCCACTTT. As protein: CASSVDREGAGSPLHF.

V is TRBV13 and J is TRBJ2-2; D remains ambiguous. Trimming removed 4 bases at V and 3 bases at J, with 12 bases between. CDR1 is PRHDT and CDR2 is FYEKMQ in the germline V gene (reference sequence). The CDR3 is made up of 15 amino acids. The CDR3 coding sequence is TGTGCCAGCAGCTCCCGGGTAGCCTACACCGGGGAGCTGTTTTTT. It specifies CASSSRVAYTGELFF.